The TCR beta chain under discussion was sequenced for a study of blood T cell repertoires in COVID-19. Across the study: Collection of acute and convalescent COVID-19 samples took place in the United States, Italy and Spain. T cells, B-cell-depleted T cells, or PBMCs supplied cDNA or gDNA.

The germline V gene encodes CDR1 SEHNR and CDR2 FQNEAQ (reference sequence). This CDR3 comprises 13 residues. Trimming removed 5 bases at V and 7 bases at J, with 11 bases between. Per the study methods: Reference gene primer amplification yielded estimated nucleated cell counts. Sequencing used immunoSEQ multiplex PCR; TCRdb keeps in-frame clones, though not all of them. The V and J calls and clone size were taken over from that table, and D and trimming were inferred from the DNA. Of over 150,000 clones in the sample, less than 90% are singletons; the top ten hold more than 20%. Material for sequencing was peripheral blood. This chain connects TRBV7-9 to TRBJ1-4; D is possibly TRBD1 (5 bases). This sequence was found in a man in his 70s with active or convalescent COVID-19. The CDR3 DNA follows: TGTGCCAGCAGCAGGGGACTGGGTGAAAAACTGTTTTTT. The encoded protein is CASSRGLGEKLFF. Variable domain in full (rest from reference TRBV7-9 and TRBJ1-4): DTGVSQNPRHKITKRGQNVTFRCDPISEHNRLYWYRQTLGQGPEFLTYFQNEAQLEKSRLLSDRFSAERPKGSFSTLEIQRTEQGDSAMYLCASSRGLGEKLFFGSGTQLSVL.